This T cell receptor beta chain is drawn from a study of blood T cell repertoires in COVID-19. About the research overall: The study drew acute and convalescent COVID-19 samples from the United States, Italy and Spain. T cells, B-cell-depleted T cells, or PBMCs provided the cDNA or gDNA that served as material.

This CDR3 has 15 residues. Unmatched junction bases numbered 4, after V lost 5 bases and J lost 3 bases. Looked up from germline, CDR1 is WSHSY and CDR2 is SAAADI. Original data processing: Nucleated cell number was recorded as an estimate derived from reference gene primer amplification. Repertoires were generated with immunoSEQ multiplex PCR, while TCRdb's copy carries only in-frame clones and drops some. V and J calls plus clone size are reproduced from that table; the DNA served to infer D and trimming. The table has about 190,000 clones, approximately 79% seen once. The chain joins TRBV10-2 to TRBJ2-3, with 11 bases that match TRBD2. Sequenced input: peripheral blood. The sequence derives from a woman aged 45-65 years with acute or convalescent COVID-19. The CDR3 loop is CASSRLAGRTDTQYF. CDR3 DNA sequence: TGCGCCAGCAGTAGACTAGCGGGGAGAACAGATACGCAGTATTTT.